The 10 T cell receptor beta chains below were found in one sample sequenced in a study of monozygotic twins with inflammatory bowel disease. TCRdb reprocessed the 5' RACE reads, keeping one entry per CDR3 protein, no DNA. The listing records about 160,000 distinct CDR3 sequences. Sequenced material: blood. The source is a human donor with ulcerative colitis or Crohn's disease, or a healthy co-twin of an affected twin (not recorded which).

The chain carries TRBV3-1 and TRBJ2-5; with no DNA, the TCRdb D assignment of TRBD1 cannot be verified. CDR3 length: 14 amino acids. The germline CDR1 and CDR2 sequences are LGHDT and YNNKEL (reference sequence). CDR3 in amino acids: CASSQSGRGKTQYF.

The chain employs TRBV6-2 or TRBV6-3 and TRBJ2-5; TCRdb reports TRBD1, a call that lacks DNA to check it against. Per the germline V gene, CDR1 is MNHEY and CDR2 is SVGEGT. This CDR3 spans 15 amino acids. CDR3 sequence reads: CASSRLDRIRETQYF.

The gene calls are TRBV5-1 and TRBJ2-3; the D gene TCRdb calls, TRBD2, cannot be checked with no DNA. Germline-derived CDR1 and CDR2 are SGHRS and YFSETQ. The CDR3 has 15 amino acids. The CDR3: CASSRTGERPDTQYF.

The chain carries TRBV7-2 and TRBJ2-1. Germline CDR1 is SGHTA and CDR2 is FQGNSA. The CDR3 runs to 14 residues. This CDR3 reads CASSLGVDYNEQFF.

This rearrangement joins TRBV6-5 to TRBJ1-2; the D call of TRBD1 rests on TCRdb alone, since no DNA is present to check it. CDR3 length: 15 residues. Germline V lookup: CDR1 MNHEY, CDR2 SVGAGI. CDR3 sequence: CASSYSEGINYGYTF.

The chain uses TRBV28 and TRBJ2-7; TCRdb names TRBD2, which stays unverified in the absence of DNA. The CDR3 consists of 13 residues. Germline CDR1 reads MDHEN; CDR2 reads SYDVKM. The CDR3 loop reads CAGGLAGSYEQYF.

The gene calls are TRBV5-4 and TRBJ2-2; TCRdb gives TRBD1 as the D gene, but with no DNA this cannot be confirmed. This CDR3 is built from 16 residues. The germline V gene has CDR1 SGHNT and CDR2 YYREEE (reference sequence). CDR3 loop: CASSPPGQPNTGELFF.

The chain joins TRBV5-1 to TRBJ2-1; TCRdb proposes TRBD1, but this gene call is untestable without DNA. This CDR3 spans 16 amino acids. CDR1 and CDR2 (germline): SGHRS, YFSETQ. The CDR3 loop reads CATRTGNGGRANEQFF.

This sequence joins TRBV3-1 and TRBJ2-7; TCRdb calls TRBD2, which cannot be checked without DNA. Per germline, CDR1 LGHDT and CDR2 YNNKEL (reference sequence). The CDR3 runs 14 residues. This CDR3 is CASSQDEAVYEQYF.

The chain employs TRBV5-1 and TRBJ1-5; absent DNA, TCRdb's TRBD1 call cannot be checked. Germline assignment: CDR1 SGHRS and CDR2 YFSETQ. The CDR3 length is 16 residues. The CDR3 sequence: CASSLEALRGNQPQHF.